This T cell receptor beta chain came from a study of T cells in women clearing cervical HPV infection. Here immunoSEQ multiplex PCR was the method, and the copy in TCRdb shows in-frame clones only, minus some. The specimen's table records about 36,000 clones. The germline CDR1 and CDR2 sequences are SGHVS and FNYEAQ. The CDR3 contains 14 residues. Trimming removed 3 bases at V and 5 bases at J, with 13 bases between. With respect to this clone: From the germline J gene comes the end of the CDR3, since the read stops 3 residues before it.

This chain uses TRBV7-6 with TRBJ1-1; D is possibly TRBD1 (5 bases). Sequencing used blood buffy coat. The source is a woman aged 18 to 75 with a cervical HPV16 infection that either progressed to CIN3+ or cleared (not recorded which). The CDR3 reads CASSFSQGGTEAFF. The sequenced CDR3 bases are TGTGCCAGCAGCTTTAGTCAGGGAGGTACTGAA.